Listed here are 26 T cell receptor beta chains from one sample, sequenced in a study of shared clonotypes between healthy human individuals. Using immunoSEQ multiplex PCR, the repertoire was profiled, and TCRdb retains in-frame clones only, with some absent. The data contain about 2 million clones, about 95% of them singletons. CD8 cells regarded as naive lacked CD45RO, were positively chosen for CCR7, and omitted terminally differentiated effector memory CD45RA+ cells. The sample comprised naive CD8+ T cells sorted from blood. These receptors originate from a man aged 18-30 years in good health.

This clone has only a few counts. The identical CDR3 is also encoded by other nucleotide sequences in the sample. The chain combines TRBV27 with TRBJ1-1; 9 positions match TRBD1. This CDR3 spans 12 amino acids. V was pared by 6 bases and J by 4 bases, with 0 bases of the junction left unmatched. Germline values: CDR1 MNHEY, CDR2 SMNVEV (reference sequence). The CDR3 DNA follows: TGTGCCAGCAGGACAGGGGGCACTGAAGCTTTCTTT. Amino acid sequence: CASRTGGTEAFF.

The chain combines TRBV5-6 with TRBJ2-7; D possibly corresponds to TRBD1 (5 bases). The ends were cut back, 1 base at V and 5 bases at J, with 7 bases in the middle. This CDR3 is built from 12 residues. The germline V gene has CDR1 SGHDT and CDR2 YYEEEE. DNA of the CDR3: TGTGCCAGCAGCTTGTTCAGGGACGAGCAGTACTTC. As protein: CASSLFRDEQYF.

The chain has TRBV10-2 and TRBJ2-7, with TRBD1 matching 9 bases. The V segment lost 2 bases and the J segment 5 bases; nucleotides outside the gene matches: 7. From germline, CDR1 is WSHSY and CDR2 SAAADI. The CDR3 extends over 15 amino acids. The CDR3 bases are TGCGCCAGCAGTGAGGGGGACAGGGTGGAAAACGAGCAGTACTTC. As protein: CASSEGDRVENEQYF.

Turning to this clone: The sample holds other DNA sequences that translate to the same CDR3. The V gene is TRBV28, the J gene TRBJ1-1, with D unresolved. Germline V CDR1 and CDR2: MDHEN, SYDVKM. Trimming took off 3 bases at V and 1 base at J, with 6 bases between the two ends. This CDR3 is 13 amino acids long. The chain's CDR3 is CASSFGQNTEAFF. CDR3 coding DNA: TGTGCCAGCAGTTTCGGGCAGAACACTGAAGCTTTCTTT.

The chain couples TRBV4-3 to TRBJ1-1, with no clear D. Germline CDR1 is LGHNA and CDR2 is YSLEER. This CDR3 comprises 15 residues. The ends were cut back, 1 base at V and 2 bases at J, with 11 bases in the middle. The CDR3 sequence: CASSQVRNFNTEAFF. The DNA of the CDR3 is TGCGCCAGCAGCCAAGTAAGAAACTTTAACACTGAAGCTTTCTTT.

This clone showed up just once. The rearrangement joins TRBV10-2 to TRBJ1-2; D ambiguous. The germline V gene encodes CDR1 WSHSY and CDR2 SAAADI. V was trimmed by 6 bases and J by 6 bases, leaving 20 bases between them. The CDR3 extends over 15 amino acids. The CDR3: CASSPTNLGVDGYTF. The CDR3 bases are TGCGCCAGCAGCCCTACCAATTTGGGTGTGGATGGCTACACCTTC.

This sequence joins TRBV4-1 and TRBJ1-3; D is unclear. In germline, CDR1 is MGHRA, CDR2 YSYEKL. The CDR3 covers 15 residues. V was cut by 1 base and J by 0 bases, with 7 bases left in between. This CDR3 is CASSQVLSSGNTIYF. Here the CDR3 DNA reads TGCGCCAGCAGCCAAGTTCTCAGCTCTGGAAACACCATATATTTT.

The chain uses TRBV7-9 and TRBJ2-1, with 8 bases lining up with TRBD2. The germline V gene has CDR1 SEHNR and CDR2 FQNEAQ (reference sequence). The V segment lost 5 bases and the J segment 8 bases; nucleotides outside the gene matches: 8. The CDR3 runs to 14 residues. The CDR3 DNA is TGTGCCAGCAGCCTATTAAGGACTAGCTATGAGCAGTTCTTC. Encoded protein: CASSLLRTSYEQFF.

As concerns this clone: Different DNA sequences within this sample yield the same CDR3. The V and J genes are TRBV5-1 and TRBJ2-7; D possibly corresponds to TRBD1 (5 bases). The CDR3 has 13 residues. V lost 4 bases, J lost 2 bases, and 10 bases lay in between. The germline gives CDR1 SGHRS, CDR2 YFSETQ. As DNA, the CDR3 is TGCGCCAGCAGCCTACGACAGACCTACGAGCAGTACTTC. Translation: CASSLRQTYEQYF.

The chain combines TRBV9 with TRBJ1-4; D is unclear. Germline loops: CDR1 SGDLS, CDR2 YYNGEE. The germline V and J ends were trimmed by 4 bases and 8 bases, with 9 bases remaining between them. The CDR3 runs to 12 residues. The CDR3 region has the DNA TGTGCCAGCAGCTCTTACGGGGAAAAACTGTTTTTT. This translates into CASSSYGEKLFF.

The CDR3 loop reads CASSQDRYSPYGYTF. The CDR3 nucleotides are TGCGCCAGCAGCCAAGATCGTTACAGCCCCTATGGCTACACCTTC. This chain uses TRBV4-1 with TRBJ1-2; D gene unclear. The V gene's germline CDR1 is MGHRA and CDR2 YSYEKL. The CDR3 runs 15 residues. V was shortened by 0 bases and J by 4 bases, with 12 bases between the two germline ends.

This rearrangement joins TRBV27 to TRBJ2-7; D is tentatively TRBD1 or TRBD2 (5 bases each). The CDR3 is made up of 16 amino acids. The germline CDR1 and CDR2 sequences are MNHEY and SMNVEV (reference sequence). V lost 0 bases and J lost 0, with 12 bases in between. DNA for the CDR3: TGTGCCAGCAGTTTATCGATCGGGGCGAACTCCTACGAGCAGTACTTC. Protein sequence: CASSLSIGANSYEQYF.

The chain employs TRBV6-5 and TRBJ2-5, with 10 bases lining up with TRBD1. V shed 7 bases and J 1 base; nucleotides not matched to a gene: 6. The CDR3 covers 15 residues. The germline V gene encodes CDR1 MNHEY and CDR2 SVGAGI. CDR3 nucleotide sequence: TGTGCCAGCACCGTCGGGACAGGGGTCCAAGAGACCCAGTACTTC. Translated, it gives CASTVGTGVQETQYF.

As for this clone: Different DNA sequences within this sample yield the same CDR3. This chain links TRBV10-3 with TRBJ2-1; D remains unclear. The length of the CDR3 is 11 residues. CDR1 is ENHRY and CDR2 is SYGVKD in the germline V gene. V lost 2 bases and J lost 8, with 4 bases in between. CDR3 bases: TGTGCCATCAGTGAGGGGGATGAGCAGTTCTTC. This sequence encodes CAISEGDEQFF.

This chain links TRBV10-1 with TRBJ2-1; D not certain. Per the germline V gene, CDR1 is WNHNN and CDR2 is SYGVQD (reference sequence). The CDR3 covers 13 residues. The V end lost 6 bases, the J end lost 2 bases, and 8 bases lay between the germline ends. The CDR3 loop reads CASSLYPYNEQFF. Here the CDR3 DNA reads TGCGCCAGCAGCTTATACCCCTACAATGAGCAGTTCTTC.

This chain connects TRBV7-2 to TRBJ2-7, with 7 bases lining up with TRBD1. The CDR3 is 15 residues long. The germline CDR1 and CDR2 sequences are SGHTA and FQGNSA. Losses at the gene ends were 0 bases for V and 5 bases for J; bases not matched to a gene: 7. The CDR3 nucleotides read TGTGCCAGCAGCTTAGCAGGGGGCGTACTTCACGAGCAGTACTTC. Encoded protein: CASSLAGGVLHEQYF.

The chain employs TRBV5-6 and TRBJ2-6; no reliable D call. The V end was cut by 4 bases, the J end by 3 bases, with 11 bases between. This CDR3 region has 15 residues. CDR1 and CDR2 (germline): SGHDT, YYEEEE. CDR3 amino acids: CASSPGVGGANVLTF. For the CDR3, the DNA is TGTGCCAGCAGCCCCGGCGTTGGTGGGGCCAACGTCCTGACTTTC. The full variable domain, rest sourced from reference TRBV5-6 and TRBJ2-6, is DAGVTQSPTHLIKTRGQQVTLRCSPKSGHDTVSWYQQALGQGPQFIFQYYEEEERQRGNFPDRFSGHQFPNYSSELNVNALLLGDSALYLCASSPGVGGANVLTFGAGSRLTVL.

The gene calls are TRBV19 and TRBJ1-6, with a tentative D call TRBD1 (6 bases). This CDR3 is built from 15 residues. Germline V gene lookup returns CDR1 LNHDA and CDR2 SQIVND (reference sequence). The V end lost 8 bases, the J end lost 9 bases, and 20 bases lay between the germline ends. As DNA, the CDR3 is TGTGCCAGTTCAACTGGGGCCAGGGGCTCTTCACCCCTCCACTTT. This translates into CASSTGARGSSPLHF.

The chain couples TRBV10-3 to TRBJ1-2, with TRBD1 matching over 9 bases. V shed 5 bases, J shed 6 bases, and the junction held 10 bases outside the gene matches. This CDR3 is built from 15 residues. Germline V gene sequence: CDR1 ENHRY, CDR2 SYGVKD. CDR3 residues: CAISSPGQGLNGYTF. The CDR3 region has the DNA TGTGCCATCAGTTCCCCGGGACAGGGATTAAATGGCTACACCTTC.

This sequence joins TRBV7-9 and TRBJ1-1; the D gene is possibly TRBD1 (5 bases). The CDR3 spans 16 residues. Trimming cost V 4 bases and J 7 bases, with 22 bases left between them. Per the germline V gene, CDR1 is SEHNR and CDR2 is FQNEAQ (reference sequence). In DNA, the CDR3 is TGTGCCAGCAGCTCCGTAGGCGGACCAGGGAGCCTTGAAGCTTTCTTT. Protein: CASSSVGGPGSLEAFF.

The J gene is TRBJ2-1, the V gene TRBV19; 8 bases are shared with TRBD2. This CDR3 region has 11 residues. CDR1 is LNHDA and CDR2 is SQIVND in the germline V gene (reference sequence). With 5 bases clipped from V and 15 bases from J, the junction kept 6 bases outside the gene matches. In nucleotides, the CDR3 is TGTGCCAGTAGTTTCGGGACTAGTCTGTTCTTC. Its translation is CASSFGTSLFF. Full variable domain (missing parts from reference TRBV19 and TRBJ2-1): DGGITQSPKYLFRKEGQNVTLSCEQNLNHDAMYWYRQDPGQGLRLIYYSQIVNDFQKGDIAEGYSVSREKKESFPLTVTSAQKNPTAFYLCASSFGTSLFFGPGTRLTVL.

V gene TRBV28 combines with J gene TRBJ1-4; D is unresolved. The CDR3 length is 15 residues. Germline V gives CDR1 MDHEN, CDR2 SYDVKM. Trimming pared 3 bases from V and 0 bases from J, leaving 8 bases between. The CDR3 coding sequence is TGTGCCAGCAGTTTGTACCAGGCAACTAATGAAAAACTGTTTTTT. Translated: CASSLYQATNEKLFF.

The chain carries TRBV4-1 and TRBJ2-7; D assignment may be TRBD1 or TRBD2 (6 bases each). Germline values: CDR1 MGHRA, CDR2 YSYEKL. V lost 5 bases, J lost 0 bases, and 17 bases lay in between. CDR3 length: 16 amino acids. In DNA form, the CDR3 reads TGCGCCAGCAGCGAGGAGGGGGGAAGCTTCTCCTACGAGCAGTACTTC. Its translation: CASSEEGGSFSYEQYF.

This rearrangement joins TRBV9 to TRBJ2-2, with D perhaps TRBD1 (6 bases). Germline values: CDR1 SGDLS, CDR2 YYNGEE. V lost 3 bases to trimming and J lost 4 bases, with 13 bases between them. This CDR3 region has 15 residues. DNA for the CDR3: TGTGCCAGCAGCGGCCGAGGGGGAGCCACCGGGGAGCTGTTTTTT. Translation: CASSGRGGATGELFF.

The chain links TRBV13 to TRBJ2-5, with 8 bases identical to TRBD1. Unmatched junction bases numbered 6, after V lost 5 bases and J lost 4 bases. Germline V gene data show CDR1 as PRHDT and CDR2 as FYEKMQ (reference sequence). The length of the CDR3 is 14 residues. CDR3 region: CASSTTGARETQYF. CDR3 DNA sequence: TGTGCCAGCAGCACGACAGGGGCACGAGAGACCCAGTACTTC.

V gene TRBV18 combines with J gene TRBJ2-2, with 11 bases lining up with TRBD1. Per germline, CDR1 KGHSH and CDR2 LQKENI. V shed 3 bases and J 4 bases; nucleotides not matched to a gene: 4. This CDR3 has 16 amino acids. CDR3 loop: CASSPLGQGGTGELFF. In DNA, the CDR3 is TGTGCCAGCTCACCCCTGGGACAGGGGGGCACCGGGGAGCTGTTTTTT.